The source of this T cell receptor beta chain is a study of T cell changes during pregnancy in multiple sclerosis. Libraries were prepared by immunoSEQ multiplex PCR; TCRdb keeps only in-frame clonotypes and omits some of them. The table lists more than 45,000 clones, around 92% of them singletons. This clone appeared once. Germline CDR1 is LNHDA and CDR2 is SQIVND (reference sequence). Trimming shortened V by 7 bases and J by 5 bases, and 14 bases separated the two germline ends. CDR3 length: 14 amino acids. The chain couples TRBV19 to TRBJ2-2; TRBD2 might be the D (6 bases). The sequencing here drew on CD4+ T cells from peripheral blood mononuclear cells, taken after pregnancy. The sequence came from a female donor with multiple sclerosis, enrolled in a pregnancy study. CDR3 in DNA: TGTGCCAGTACCCCAGGGAGGAGAACCGGGGAGCTGTTTTTT. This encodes CASTPGRRTGELFF.